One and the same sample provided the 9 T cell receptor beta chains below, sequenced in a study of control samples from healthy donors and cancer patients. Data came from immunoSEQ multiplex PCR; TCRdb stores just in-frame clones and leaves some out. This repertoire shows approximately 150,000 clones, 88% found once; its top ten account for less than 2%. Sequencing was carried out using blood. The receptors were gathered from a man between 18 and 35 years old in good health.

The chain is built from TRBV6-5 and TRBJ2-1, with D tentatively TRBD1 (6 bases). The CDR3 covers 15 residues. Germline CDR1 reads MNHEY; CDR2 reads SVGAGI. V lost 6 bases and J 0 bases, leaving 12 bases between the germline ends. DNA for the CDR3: TGTGCCAGCAGGAAAGGACAGTACTCCTACAATGAGCAGTTCTTC. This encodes CASRKGQYSYNEQFF.

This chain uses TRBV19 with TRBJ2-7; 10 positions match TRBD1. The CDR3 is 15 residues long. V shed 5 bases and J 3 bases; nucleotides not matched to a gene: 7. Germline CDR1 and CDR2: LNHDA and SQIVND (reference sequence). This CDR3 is CASSPGTGVFYEQYF. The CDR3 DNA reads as TGTGCCAGTAGTCCCGGGACAGGGGTATTCTACGAGCAGTACTTC.

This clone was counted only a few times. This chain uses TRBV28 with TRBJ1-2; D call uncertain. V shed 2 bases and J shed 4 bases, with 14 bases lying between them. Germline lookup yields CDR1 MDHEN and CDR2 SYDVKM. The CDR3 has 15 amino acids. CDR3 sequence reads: CASSLTSGPFYGYTF. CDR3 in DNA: TGTGCCAGCAGTTTAACCTCCGGGCCTTTCTATGGCTACACCTTC.

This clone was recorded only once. The CDR3 here is CASSLDTEGYNEQFF. The CDR3 nucleotides read TGTGCCAGCAGCTTAGATACAGAGGGATACAATGAGCAGTTCTTC. The chain uses TRBV11-2 and TRBJ2-1; TRBD2 is a possible D gene (5 bases). CDR3 length: 15 residues. Germline V CDR1 and CDR2: SGHAT, FQNNGV. V lost 0 bases and J 4 bases, leaving 10 bases between the germline ends.

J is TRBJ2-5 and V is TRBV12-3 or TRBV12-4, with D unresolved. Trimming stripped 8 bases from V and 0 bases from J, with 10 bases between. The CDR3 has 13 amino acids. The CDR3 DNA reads TGTGCCAGCGCCCGAACGTACCAAGAGACCCAGTACTTC. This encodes CASARTYQETQYF.

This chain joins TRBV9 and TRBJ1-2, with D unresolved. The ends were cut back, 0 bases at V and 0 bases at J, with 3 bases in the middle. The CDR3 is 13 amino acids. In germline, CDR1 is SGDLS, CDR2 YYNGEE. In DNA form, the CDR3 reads TGTGCCAGCAGCGTAGGGTCTAACTATGGCTACACCTTC. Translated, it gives CASSVGSNYGYTF.

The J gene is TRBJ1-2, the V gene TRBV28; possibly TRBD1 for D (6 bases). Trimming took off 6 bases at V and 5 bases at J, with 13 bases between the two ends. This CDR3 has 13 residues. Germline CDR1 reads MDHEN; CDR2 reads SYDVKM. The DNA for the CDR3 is TGTGCCAGCAGCTCCAGGGGTGGGTATGGCTACACCTTC. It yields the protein CASSSRGGYGYTF.

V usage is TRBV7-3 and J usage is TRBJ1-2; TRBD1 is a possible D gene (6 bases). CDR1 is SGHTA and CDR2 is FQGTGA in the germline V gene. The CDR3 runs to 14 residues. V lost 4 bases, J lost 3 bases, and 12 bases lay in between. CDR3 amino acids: CASSYDRSDYGYTF. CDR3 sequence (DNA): TGTGCCAGCAGCTACGACAGGTCCGACTATGGCTACACCTTC.

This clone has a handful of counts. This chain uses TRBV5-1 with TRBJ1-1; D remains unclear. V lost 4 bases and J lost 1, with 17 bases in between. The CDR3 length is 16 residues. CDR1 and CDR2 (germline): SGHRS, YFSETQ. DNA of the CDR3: TGCGCCAGCAGCCGGACGGTTGGGCCAACGAACACTGAAGCTTTCTTT. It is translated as CASSRTVGPTNTEAFF.